This T cell receptor (beta chain) is drawn from a study of Tregs in tolerant kidney transplant recipients. Findings of the study overall: Findings come from small patient numbers and require larger validation. Activated donor B cell expansion appeared to reveal the most relevant donor-specific TCRbeta repertoire. Biological reproducibility was not directly addressed in this study.

Generated by immunoSEQ multiplex PCR, the TCRdb table keeps only in-frame clones and is missing some. The sample carries approximately 260,000 clones, more than 65% recorded once. Thawed PBMCs were FACS-sorted into unstimulated CD4+CD25+CD127- regulatory T cells, CD4+CD25- non-regulatory cells, CD4 and CD8 cells. Looked up from germline, CDR1 is SQVTM and CDR2 is ANQGSEA. This CDR3 comprises 13 residues. Losses at the gene ends were 7 bases for V and 2 bases for J; bases not matched to a gene: 3. A remark on this clone: What it binds is not known.

The sample consisted of CD4+ T cells from blood. The sequence was collected from a human donor in good health. V is TRBV29-1 and J is TRBJ2-1; 9 bases agree with TRBD1. In DNA, the CDR3 is TGCAGCGGGGGGACAGGGCCCTACAATGAGCAGTTCTTC. It yields the protein CSGGTGPYNEQFF.